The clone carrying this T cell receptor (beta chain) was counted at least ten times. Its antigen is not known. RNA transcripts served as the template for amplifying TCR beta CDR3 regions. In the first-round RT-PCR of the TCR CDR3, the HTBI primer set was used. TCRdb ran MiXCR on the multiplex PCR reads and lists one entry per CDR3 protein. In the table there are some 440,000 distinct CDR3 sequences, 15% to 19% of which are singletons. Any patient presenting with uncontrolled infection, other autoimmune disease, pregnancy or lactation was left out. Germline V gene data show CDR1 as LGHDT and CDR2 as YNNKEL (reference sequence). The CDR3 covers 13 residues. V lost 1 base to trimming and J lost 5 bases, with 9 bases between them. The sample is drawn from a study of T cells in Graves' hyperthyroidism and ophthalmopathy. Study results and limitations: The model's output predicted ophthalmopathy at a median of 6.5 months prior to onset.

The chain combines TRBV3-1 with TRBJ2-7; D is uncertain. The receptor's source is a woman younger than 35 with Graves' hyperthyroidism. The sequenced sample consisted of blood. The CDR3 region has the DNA TGTGCCAGCAGCCAAGTAATTGGTAACGAGCAGTACTTC. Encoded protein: CASSQVIGNEQYF.